Listed below are T cell receptor beta chains from one sample, sequenced in a study of cytomegalovirus exposure and HLA in healthy donors. The data were produced by immunoSEQ multiplex PCR, yet TCRdb's version contains in-frame clones alone and is incomplete. Of 200,000 to 250,000 clones in the sample, around 87% were seen once. Input material: PBMCs. Receptor source: a woman between 18 and 29 years old in good health and CMV-seropositive. The conserved cysteine and the conserved F or W are not part of the CDR3 here.

V,J,CDR3
TRBV2,TRBJ1-5,ASRENTGFNQPQH
TRBV25-1,TRBJ1-1,ASSERQGAITEAF
TRBV5-1,TRBJ2-3,ASSTTGTSPTDTQY
TRBV11-2,TRBJ2-7,ASSYGSQSSYEQY
TRBV7-3,TRBJ1-5,ASSLGSIAGQGGVQPQH
TRBV27,TRBJ1-5,ASSPVISNQPQH
TRBV4-1,TRBJ1-4,ASSLGGQSQLF
TRBV19,TRBJ2-7,ASSIYHGNYEQY
TRBV5-5,TRBJ2-1,ASSPMGLNEQF
TRBV28,TRBJ1-3,ASSLFRGYGNTIY
TRBV9,TRBJ1-1,ASSVDGGRDTEAF
TRBV28,TRBJ2-3,ASSSGITDTQY
TRBV7-6,TRBJ2-2,ASSYDRGPGELF
TRBV6-1,TRBJ1-2,ASSPTGVHYGYT
TRBV6-1,TRBJ2-3,ASSEGLAGGPSTDTQY
TRBV6-5,TRBJ2-1,ASSYSLPLLNEQF